Listed below are T cell receptor beta chains from one sample, sequenced in a study of blood T cell repertoires in COVID-19. The data were produced by immunoSEQ multiplex PCR, yet TCRdb's version contains in-frame clones alone and is incomplete. The sample has some 300,000 clones, around 88% seen once; the top ten hold 5.5% to 7%. Sequencing was done on a sample of peripheral blood. The receptors shown here come from a woman under 40 who had recovered from COVID-19. CDR3s include the opening cysteine and the closing phenylalanine or tryptophan. Each record gives: clone size, D gene, J gene, V gene, CDR3 DNA, CDR3 protein. The D gene is left open where the match is weak. The size entry is marked missing in some rows and otherwise reads once, few, many or a size class.

once | TRBD1 | TRBJ1-3 | TRBV2 | TGTGCCAGCACCACCGGGACAGGCTTTGGAAACACCATATATTTT | CASTTGTGFGNTIYF
- | TRBD1 | TRBJ1-2 | TRBV3-1/TRBV3-2 | TGTGCCAGCAGCACACGACAGGGGGACGGTGGCTACACCTTC | CASSTRQGDGGYTF
- | - | TRBJ1-6 | TRBV19 | TGTGCCAGTAGTATCCGGGGACTCTTTAAGTTGGGGGGGCGGAAGAGGTCACCCCTCCACTTT | CASSIRGLFKLGGRKRSPLHF
- | TRBD1 | TRBJ2-5 | TRBV5-1 | TGCGCCAGCAGCTTAGGGACAGGGAGAAGTTCCCAGTACTTC | CASSLGTGRSSQYF
- | TRBD2 | TRBJ2-3 | TRBV30 | TGTGCCTGGAGGGTAGCGGGGACGGCCGGAGATACGCAGTATTTT | CAWRVAGTAGDTQYF
- | - | TRBJ1-4 | TRBV6-4 | TGTGCCAGACGGTCTAATGAAAAACTGTTTTTT | CARRSNEKLFF
- | - | TRBJ1-2 | TRBV4-2 | TGTGCCAGCAGCCAAGCCAGGGGAATCGACTATGGCTACACCTTC | CASSQARGIDYGYTF
- | - | TRBJ1-5 | TRBV3-1/TRBV3-2 | TGTGCCAGCAGCCACGGAGTTGACGGTAATCAGCCCCAGCATTTT | CASSHGVDGNQPQHF
- | - | TRBJ1-6 | TRBV3-1/TRBV3-2 | TGTGCCAGCAGCCTTGGGCTCCGGACAAGTTCACCCCTCCACTTT | CASSLGLRTSSPLHF
- | TRBD2 | TRBJ2-3 | TRBV6-4 | TGTGCCAGCAGTCCCTCGGTGGCGGGGGGGACGGATACGCAGTATTTT | CASSPSVAGGTDTQYF
once | TRBD1 | TRBJ2-3 | TRBV4-3 | TGCGCCAGCAGCCAAGATCGGTTGGGGACAGGAGCAGATACGCAGTATTTT | CASSQDRLGTGADTQYF
- | TRBD1 | TRBJ2-7 | TRBV5-6 | TGTGCCAGCAGCTATGGACAGGGCACCTACGAGCAGTACTTC | CASSYGQGTYEQYF
- | TRBD1 | TRBJ1-4 | TRBV10-3 | TGTGCCACCAAGGACAGGATGGCAACTAATGAAAAACTGTTTTTT | CATKDRMATNEKLFF
- | TRBD2 | TRBJ2-1 | TRBV2 | TGTGCCAGCAGTGAATTGGCGGGGGTACTATACAATGAGCAGTTCTTC | CASSELAGVLYNEQFF
- | - | TRBJ1-1 | TRBV28 | TGTGCCAGCAGTTTAAAGAGTCAGGGGGCTTTCTTT | CASSLKSQGAFF
- | - | TRBJ2-2 | TRBV5-6 | TGTGCCAGCAGCTTCTTTCCTGAGTCGAACACCGGGGAGCTGTTTTTT | CASSFFPESNTGELFF
- | - | TRBJ2-2 | TRBV11-2 | TGTGCCAGCAGCTTAAGACAGACCGGGGAGCTGTTTTTT | CASSLRQTGELFF
- | - | TRBJ2-5 | TRBV19 | TGTGCCAGTAGTATCAGCCGACTAGGACAAGAGACCCAGTACTTC | CASSISRLGQETQYF
- | - | TRBJ2-7 | TRBV28 | TGTGCCAGCAGTTTGATACAGGGGGGGACCTACGAGCAGTACTTC | CASSLIQGGTYEQYF
once | TRBD1 | TRBJ1-6 | TRBV19 | TGTGCCAGTAGTAAGGGGACAGGACTTAATTCACCCCTCCACTTT | CASSKGTGLNSPLHF
- | TRBD2 | TRBJ2-2 | TRBV7-9 | TGTGCCAGCAGCTCGCAGACTAGCGGCGGGGAGCTGTTTTTT | CASSSQTSGGELFF
- | - | TRBJ1-1 | TRBV5-1 | TGCGCCAGCAGCTTGGGGAGGGCTTACTCTGAAGCTTTCTTT | CASSLGRAYSEAFF
- | TRBD1 | TRBJ1-4 | TRBV5-1 | TGCGCCAGCAGTTCCAACGGACAGGGAGGTGAAAAACTGTTTTTT | CASSSNGQGGEKLFF
- | - | TRBJ2-6 | TRBV2 | TGTGCCAGGGGGGGTTCTGGGGCCAACGTCCTGACTTTC | CARGGSGANVLTF
many | - | TRBJ2-7 | TRBV4-3 | TGCGCCAGCAGCCAGGAGCTGTGGCCGGCCGGCTACGAGCAGTACTTC | CASSQELWPAGYEQYF
- | TRBD1 | TRBJ2-2 | TRBV3-1/TRBV3-2 | TGTGCCAGCAGCCAAGTTACAGGGGGCTTTGGAGGGGAGCTGTTTTTT | CASSQVTGGFGGELFF
- | - | TRBJ1-1 | TRBV18 | TGTGCCAGCTCACGAGCACACAGGGAAACCGAAGCTTTCTTT | CASSRAHRETEAFF
once | - | TRBJ2-1 | TRBV6-5 | TGTGCCAGCAGTTACGCTACAGGGCTAAGAAAGCAGTTCTTC | CASSYATGLRKQFF
- | - | TRBJ2-7 | TRBV5-1 | TGCGCCAGCAGCCCCGCCCTAGACCTGTACTCCTACGAGCAGTACTTC | CASSPALDLYSYEQYF
- | TRBD1 | TRBJ1-3 | TRBV7-6 | TGTGCCAGCAGCGCGCCGGGACAGGGTGCTGGAAACACCATATATTTT | CASSAPGQGAGNTIYF
- | TRBD1 | TRBJ2-5 | TRBV7-8 | TGTGCCAGCAGCGCCCGACAGGGACGGGAGACCCAGTACTTC | CASSARQGRETQYF
- | - | TRBJ1-3 | TRBV4-3 | TGCGCCAGCAGCCGCGGGACGGGGGGAAACACCATATATTTT | CASSRGTGGNTIYF
- | TRBD1 | TRBJ2-3 | TRBV24-1 | TGTGCCACCAGTGATTTGAGTTGGGACAGGGGGGGCACAGATACGCAGTATTTT | CATSDLSWDRGGTDTQYF
- | TRBD1 | TRBJ1-1 | TRBV7-2 | TGTGCCAGCAGCCCTGGGACAGGGTGGGGAAACACTGAAGCTTTCTTT | CASSPGTGWGNTEAFF
- | TRBD1 | TRBJ2-7 | TRBV28 | TGTGCCAGCAGCCACCCGAGGACAGGGCCCTACGAGCAGTACTTC | CASSHPRTGPYEQYF
once | - | TRBJ2-7 | TRBV20-1 | TGCAGTGCTAGCCGGGAGTATCAGTACTTC | CSASREYQYF
- | - | TRBJ2-2 | TRBV9 | TGTGCCAGCAGCTTCCGCACCGGGGAGCTGTTTTTT | CASSFRTGELFF
- | - | TRBJ1-3 | TRBV27 | TGTGCCAGCAGTTTAATTTGGGGGGCTGGAAACACCATATATTTT | CASSLIWGAGNTIYF
- | - | TRBJ2-2 | TRBV3-1/TRBV3-2 | TGTGCCAGCAGCCCAGGGGGGTGGGGCCAGAACACCGGGGAGCTGTTTTTT | CASSPGGWGQNTGELFF
- | - | TRBJ2-1 | TRBV29-1 | TGCAGCGTTCGCCTTACGGCCCAGGGTGGGCAGTTCTTC | CSVRLTAQGGQFF
- | - | TRBJ1-2 | TRBV3-1/TRBV3-2 | TGTGCCAGCAGCCAGGACACGGCCAGGGATGGCTACACCTTC | CASSQDTARDGYTF
- | TRBD1 | TRBJ1-4 | TRBV3-1/TRBV3-2 | TGTGCCAGCAGCCAACCTATTCGGGACAGGTCTGAAAAACTGTTTTTT | CASSQPIRDRSEKLFF
once | - | TRBJ1-6 | TRBV7-2 | TGTGCCAGCAGCCTGACAGAGTACAACTATAATTCACCCCTCCACTTT | CASSLTEYNYNSPLHF
- | - | TRBJ1-5 | TRBV19 | TGTGCCAGTACTCAGAACAATCAGCCCCAGCATTTT | CASTQNNQPQHF
- | TRBD2 | TRBJ2-3 | TRBV7-3 | TGTGCCAGTGCGGGGGGGCCAACAGTTACGCAGTATTTT | CASAGGPTVTQYF